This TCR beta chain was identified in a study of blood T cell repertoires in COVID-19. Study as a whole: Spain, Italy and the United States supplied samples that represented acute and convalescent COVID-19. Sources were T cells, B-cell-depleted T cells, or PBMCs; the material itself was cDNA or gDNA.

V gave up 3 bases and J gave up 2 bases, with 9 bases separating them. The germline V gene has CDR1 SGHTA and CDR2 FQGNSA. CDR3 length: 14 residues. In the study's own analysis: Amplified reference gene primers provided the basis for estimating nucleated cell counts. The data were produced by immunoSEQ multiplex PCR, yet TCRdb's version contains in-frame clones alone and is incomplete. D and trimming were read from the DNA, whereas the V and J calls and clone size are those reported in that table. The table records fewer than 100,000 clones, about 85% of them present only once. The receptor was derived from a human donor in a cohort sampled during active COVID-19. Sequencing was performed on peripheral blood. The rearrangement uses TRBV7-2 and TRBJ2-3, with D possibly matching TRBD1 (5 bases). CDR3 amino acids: CASSLDIATDTQYF. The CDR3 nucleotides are TGTGCCAGCAGCTTGGACATAGCCACAGATACGCAGTATTTT.